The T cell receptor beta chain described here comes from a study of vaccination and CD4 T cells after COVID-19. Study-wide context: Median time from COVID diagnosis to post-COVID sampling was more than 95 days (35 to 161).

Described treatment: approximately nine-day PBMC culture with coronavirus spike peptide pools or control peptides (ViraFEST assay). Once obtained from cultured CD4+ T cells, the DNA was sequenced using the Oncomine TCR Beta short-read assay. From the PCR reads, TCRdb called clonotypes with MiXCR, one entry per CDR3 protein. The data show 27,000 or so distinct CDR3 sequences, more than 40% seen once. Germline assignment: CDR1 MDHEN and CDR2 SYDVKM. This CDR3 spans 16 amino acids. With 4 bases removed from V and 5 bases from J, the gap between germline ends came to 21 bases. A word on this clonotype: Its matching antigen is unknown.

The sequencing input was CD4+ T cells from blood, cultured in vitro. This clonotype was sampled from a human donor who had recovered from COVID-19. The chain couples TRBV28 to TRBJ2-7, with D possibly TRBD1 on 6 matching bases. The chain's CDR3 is CASSSYPSGTPDEQYF. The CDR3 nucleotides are TGTGCCAGCAGTTCGTACCCTTCCGGGACACCCGACGAGCAGTACTTC.